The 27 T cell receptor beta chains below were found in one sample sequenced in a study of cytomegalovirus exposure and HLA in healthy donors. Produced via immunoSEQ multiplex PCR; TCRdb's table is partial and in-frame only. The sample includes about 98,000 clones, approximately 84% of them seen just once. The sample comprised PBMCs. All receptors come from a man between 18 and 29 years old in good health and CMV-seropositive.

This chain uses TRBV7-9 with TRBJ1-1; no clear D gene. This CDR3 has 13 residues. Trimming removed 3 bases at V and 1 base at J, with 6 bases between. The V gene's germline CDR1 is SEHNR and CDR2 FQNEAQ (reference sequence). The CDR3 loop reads CASSFNRNTEAFF. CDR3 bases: TGTGCCAGCAGCTTTAACAGGAACACTGAAGCTTTCTTT.

In DNA form, the CDR3 reads TGCAGCGTCAGGGTTGTCTTCACAGATACGCAGTATTTT. The encoded protein is CSVRVVFTDTQYF. The chain joins TRBV29-1 to TRBJ2-3; a weak D match, TRBD1 (5 bases). Germline assignment: CDR1 SQVTM and CDR2 ANQGSEA. The CDR3 spans 13 residues. The V and J ends lost 6 bases and 2 bases respectively, with 12 bases between them.

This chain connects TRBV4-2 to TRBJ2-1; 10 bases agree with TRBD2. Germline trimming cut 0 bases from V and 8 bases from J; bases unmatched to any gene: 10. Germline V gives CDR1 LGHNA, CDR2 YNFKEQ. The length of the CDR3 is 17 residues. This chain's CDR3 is CASSQDGAASGGDEQFF. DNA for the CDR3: TGTGCCAGCAGCCAAGATGGGGCGGCTAGCGGGGGCGATGAGCAGTTCTTC.

The CDR3 nucleotides are TGTGCCAGCTCACCTTCGGGACAGGTCGAGGAGCAGTACTTC. Encoded protein: CASSPSGQVEEQYF. The rearrangement joins TRBV18 to TRBJ2-7, with TRBD1 identical over 8 bases. V was pared by 3 bases and J by 7 bases, with 8 bases of the junction left unmatched. There are 14 residues in the CDR3. Germline V gene lookup returns CDR1 KGHSH and CDR2 LQKENI.

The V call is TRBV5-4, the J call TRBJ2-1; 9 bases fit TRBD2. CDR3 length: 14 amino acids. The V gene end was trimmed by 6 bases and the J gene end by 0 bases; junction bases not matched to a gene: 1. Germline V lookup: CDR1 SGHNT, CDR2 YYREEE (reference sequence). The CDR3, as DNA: TGTGCCAGCACTAGCGGGACCTCCTACAATGAGCAGTTCTTC. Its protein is CASTSGTSYNEQFF.

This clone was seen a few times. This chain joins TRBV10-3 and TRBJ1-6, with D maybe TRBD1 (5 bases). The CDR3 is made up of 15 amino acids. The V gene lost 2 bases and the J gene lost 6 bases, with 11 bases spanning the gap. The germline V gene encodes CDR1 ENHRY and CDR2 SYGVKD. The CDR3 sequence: CAISESPGINSPLHF. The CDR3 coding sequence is TGTGCCATCAGTGAGAGTCCAGGGATTAATTCACCCCTCCACTTT.

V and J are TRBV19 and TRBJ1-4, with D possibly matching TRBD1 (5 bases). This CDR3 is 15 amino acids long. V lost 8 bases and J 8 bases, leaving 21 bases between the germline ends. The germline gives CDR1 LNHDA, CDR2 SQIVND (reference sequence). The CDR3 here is CASQEGWDFGEKLFF. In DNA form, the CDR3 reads TGTGCCAGTCAAGAAGGGTGGGACTTTGGGGAAAAACTGTTTTTT.

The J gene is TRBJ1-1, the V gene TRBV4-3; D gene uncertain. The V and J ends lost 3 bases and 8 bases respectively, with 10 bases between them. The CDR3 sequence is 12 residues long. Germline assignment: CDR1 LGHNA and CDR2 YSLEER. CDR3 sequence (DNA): TGCGCCAGCAGCCAGAGTAGAGAAGAAGCTTTCTTT. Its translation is CASSQSREEAFF.

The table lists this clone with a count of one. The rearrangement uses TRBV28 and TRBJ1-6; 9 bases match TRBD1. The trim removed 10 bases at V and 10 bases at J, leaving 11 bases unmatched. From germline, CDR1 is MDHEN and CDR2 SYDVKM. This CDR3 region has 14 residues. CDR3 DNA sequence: TGTGCCATCGCCGGGACAGGGTATTTCTCACCCCTCCACTTT. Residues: CAIAGTGYFSPLHF.

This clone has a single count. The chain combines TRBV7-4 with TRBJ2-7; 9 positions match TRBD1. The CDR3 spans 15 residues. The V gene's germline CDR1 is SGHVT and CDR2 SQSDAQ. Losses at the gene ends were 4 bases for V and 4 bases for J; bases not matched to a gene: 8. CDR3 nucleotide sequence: TGTGCCAGCAGCTCCGGGACAGGGAGCTCTTACGAGCAGTACTTC. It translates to CASSSGTGSSYEQYF.

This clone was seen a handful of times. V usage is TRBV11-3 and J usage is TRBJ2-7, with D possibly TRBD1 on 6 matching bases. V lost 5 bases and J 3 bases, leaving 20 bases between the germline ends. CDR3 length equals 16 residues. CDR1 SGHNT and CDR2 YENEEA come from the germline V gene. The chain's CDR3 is CASSPWVQGLHYEQYF. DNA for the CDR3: TGTGCCAGCAGCCCATGGGTCCAGGGGCTGCACTACGAGCAGTACTTC.

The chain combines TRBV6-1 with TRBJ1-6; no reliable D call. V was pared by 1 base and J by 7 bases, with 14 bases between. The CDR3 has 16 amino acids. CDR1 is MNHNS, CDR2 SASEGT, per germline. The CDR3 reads CASSEVRPGLNSPLHF. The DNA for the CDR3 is TGTGCCAGCAGTGAAGTACGGCCGGGGTTGAATTCACCCCTCCACTTT.

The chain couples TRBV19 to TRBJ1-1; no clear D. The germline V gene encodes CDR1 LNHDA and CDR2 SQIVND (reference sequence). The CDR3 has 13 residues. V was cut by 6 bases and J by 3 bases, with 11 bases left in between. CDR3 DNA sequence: TGTGCCAGTAGCGGTCCACAGCACACTGAAGCTTTCTTT. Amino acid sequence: CASSGPQHTEAFF.

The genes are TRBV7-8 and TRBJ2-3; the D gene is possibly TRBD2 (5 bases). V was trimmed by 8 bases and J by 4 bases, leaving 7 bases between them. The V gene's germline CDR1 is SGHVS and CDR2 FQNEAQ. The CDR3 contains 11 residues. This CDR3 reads CASLGADTQYF. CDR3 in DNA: TGTGCCAGCCTGGGAGCAGATACGCAGTATTTT.

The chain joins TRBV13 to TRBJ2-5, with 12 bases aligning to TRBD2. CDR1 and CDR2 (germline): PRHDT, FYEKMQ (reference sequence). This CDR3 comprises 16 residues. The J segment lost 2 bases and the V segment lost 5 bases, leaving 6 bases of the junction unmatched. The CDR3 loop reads CASSHRTSGVQETQYF. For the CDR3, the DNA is TGTGCCAGCAGCCACCGGACTAGCGGGGTTCAAGAGACCCAGTACTTC.

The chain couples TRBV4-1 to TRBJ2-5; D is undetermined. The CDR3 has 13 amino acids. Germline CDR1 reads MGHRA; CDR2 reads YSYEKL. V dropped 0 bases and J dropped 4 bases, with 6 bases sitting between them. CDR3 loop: CASSQDYSETQYF. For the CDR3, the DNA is TGCGCCAGCAGCCAAGATTATTCAGAGACCCAGTACTTC.

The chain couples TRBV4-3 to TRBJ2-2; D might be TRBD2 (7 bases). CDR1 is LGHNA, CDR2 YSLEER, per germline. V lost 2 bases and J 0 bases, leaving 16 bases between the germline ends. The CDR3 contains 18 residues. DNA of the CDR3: TGCGCCAGCAGCCAAACCTACCGGGGGGCCACGAACACCGGGGAGCTGTTTTTT. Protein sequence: CASSQTYRGATNTGELFF.

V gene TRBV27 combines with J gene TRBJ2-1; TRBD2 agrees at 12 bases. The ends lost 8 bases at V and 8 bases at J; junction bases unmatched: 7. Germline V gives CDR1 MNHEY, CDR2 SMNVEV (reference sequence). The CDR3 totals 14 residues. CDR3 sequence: CASLRLAGVDEQFF. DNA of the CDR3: TGTGCCAGCTTGAGACTAGCGGGAGTGGATGAGCAGTTCTTC.

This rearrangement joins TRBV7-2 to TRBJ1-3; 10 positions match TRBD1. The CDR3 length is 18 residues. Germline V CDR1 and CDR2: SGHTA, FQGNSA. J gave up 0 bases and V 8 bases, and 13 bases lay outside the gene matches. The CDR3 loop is CASSTGQGGHYSGNTIYF. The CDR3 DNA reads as TGTGCCAGCTCAACAGGACAGGGGGGTCACTACTCTGGAAACACCATATATTTT.

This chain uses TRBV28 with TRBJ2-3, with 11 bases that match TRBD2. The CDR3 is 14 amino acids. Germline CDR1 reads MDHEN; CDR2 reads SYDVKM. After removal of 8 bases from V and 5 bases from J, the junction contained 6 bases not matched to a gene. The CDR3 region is CASSLAGDGDTQYF. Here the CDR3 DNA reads TGTGCCAGCTCACTAGCGGGAGACGGAGATACGCAGTATTTT.

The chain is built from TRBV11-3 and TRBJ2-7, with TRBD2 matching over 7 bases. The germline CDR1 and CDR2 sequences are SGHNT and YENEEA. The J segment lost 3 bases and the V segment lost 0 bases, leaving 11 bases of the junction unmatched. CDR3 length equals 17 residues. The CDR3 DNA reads TGTGCCAGCAGCTTAGATAGCGGGTCCAATATAAACTACGAGCAGTACTTC. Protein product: CASSLDSGSNINYEQYF. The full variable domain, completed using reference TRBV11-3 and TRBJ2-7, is EAGVVQSPRYKIIEKKQPVAFWCNPISGHNTLYWYLQNLGQGPELLIRYENEEAVDDSQLPKDRFSAERLKGVDSTLKIQPAELGDSAVYLCASSLDSGSNINYEQYFGPGTRLTVT.

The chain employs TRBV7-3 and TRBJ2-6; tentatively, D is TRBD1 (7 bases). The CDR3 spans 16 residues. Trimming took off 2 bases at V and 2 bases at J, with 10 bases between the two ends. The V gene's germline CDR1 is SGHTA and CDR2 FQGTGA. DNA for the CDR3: TGTGCCAGCAGCTTACAGGGGGAGGCTGGGGCCAACGTCCTGACTTTC. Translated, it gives CASSLQGEAGANVLTF.

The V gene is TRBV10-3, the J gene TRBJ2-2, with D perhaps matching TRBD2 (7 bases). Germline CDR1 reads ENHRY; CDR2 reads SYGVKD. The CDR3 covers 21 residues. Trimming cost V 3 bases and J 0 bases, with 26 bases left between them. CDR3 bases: TGTGCCATCAGTGAAAATTCCGCGGGGGCCGCAACCTCTTCGAACACCGGGGAGCTGTTTTTT. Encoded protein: CAISENSAGAATSSNTGELFF.

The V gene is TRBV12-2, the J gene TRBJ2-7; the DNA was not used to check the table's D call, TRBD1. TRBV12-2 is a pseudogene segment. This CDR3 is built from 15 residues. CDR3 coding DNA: TGTGCAAGTCGCTTAGTATCGGGACAGAGCTACGAGCAGTACTTC. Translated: CASRLVSGQSYEQYF.

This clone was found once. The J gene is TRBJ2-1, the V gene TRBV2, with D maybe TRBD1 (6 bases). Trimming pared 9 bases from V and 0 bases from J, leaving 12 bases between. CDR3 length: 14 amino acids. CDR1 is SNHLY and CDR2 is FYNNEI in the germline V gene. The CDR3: CARGRGGSYNEQFF. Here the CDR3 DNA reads TGTGCCAGAGGACGAGGGGGCTCCTACAATGAGCAGTTCTTC. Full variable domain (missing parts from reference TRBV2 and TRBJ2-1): EPEVTQTPSHQVTQMGQEVILRCVPISNHLYFYWYRQILGQKVEFLVSFYNNEISEKSEIFDDQFSVERPDGSNFTLKIRSTKLEDSAMYFCARGRGGSYNEQFFGPGTRLTVL.

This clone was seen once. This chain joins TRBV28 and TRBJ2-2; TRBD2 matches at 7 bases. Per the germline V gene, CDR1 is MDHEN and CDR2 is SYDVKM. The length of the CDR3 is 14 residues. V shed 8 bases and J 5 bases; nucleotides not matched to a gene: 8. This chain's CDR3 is CASSRAGVTGELFF. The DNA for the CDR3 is TGTGCCAGCTCGCGGGCGGGAGTGACCGGGGAGCTGTTTTTT.

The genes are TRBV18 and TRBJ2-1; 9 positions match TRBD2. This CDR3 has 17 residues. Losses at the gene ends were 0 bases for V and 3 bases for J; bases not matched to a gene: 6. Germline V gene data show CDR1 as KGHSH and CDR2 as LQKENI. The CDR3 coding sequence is TGTGCCAGCTCACCACCGAAACTAGCGGGCTACTACAATGAGCAGTTCTTC. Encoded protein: CASSPPKLAGYYNEQFF.